This T cell receptor beta chain is drawn from a study of blood T cell repertoires in COVID-19 (dated by TCRdb to 2019 to 2021). Concerning the study at large: Samples from collaborators originated in the United States, Italy and Spain and spanned both the acute and convalescent phases of COVID-19. The prospective study material was composed of cDNA or gDNA derived from T cells, B-cell-depleted T cells, or PBMCs. Deeply sampled blood TCRbeta repertoires from subjects exposed to, actively infected with, or recovered from COVID-19 were included in the dataset. The repertoires were released in a freely available public database meant as a resource for research on the immune response to SARS-CoV-2. The samples were drawn from two sources: the first 160 participants of the ongoing ImmuneRACE study, and approximately 1,300 subjects contributed by 6 global collaborators. A de-identified subject ID, COVID-19 status, age in years and sex were almost always included in the sample metadata. Where available, HLA class I and class II types were taken from metadata supplied by the sample provider and were not determined by assay-based typing.

The CDR3 numbers 15 residues from cysteine through phenylalanine. The DNA shown is the 45-base CDR3, in frame from base 1. V drops 0 bases and J drops 3 bases, leaving 9 bases in between. CDR1 and CDR2 (LNHDA, SQIVND) derive from the germline V gene (reference sequence). TCRbeta CDR3 regions were amplified from genomic DNA by means of the immunoSEQ Assay, a bias-controlled multiplex PCR. The published analysis was carried out like this. Within the assay, amplification of reference gene primers was used to estimate how many nucleated cells each sample contained. To quantify the absolute abundance of each unique TCRbeta CDR3 rearrangement, sequence reads were collapsed and filtered. For each sample, productive Simpson clonality was calculated by taking the square root of Simpson's diversity index across productive rearrangements. TCRdb carries this immuneACCESS record with in-frame sequences only. Its versions omit some clonotypes, under half of them owing to an unresolved V gene in the studies checked, with the rest unexplained. V and J calls plus clone size are reproduced from that table; the DNA served to infer D and trimming. The sample has a few hundred thousand clones on record, approximately 86% of them singletons. The ten largest clones take up about 2.2% of the sample.

Samples from volunteer blood donors who had recovered from COVID-19 were contributed by a second Seattle source. Whole blood was collected in K2EDTA tubes by collaborating institutions according to the institutions' own protocols. For TCRbeta analysis, collaborator samples were shipped as frozen whole blood, as isolated PBMCs, or as DNA extracted from either sample type. As for this clone: Its antigen remains unidentified. Qualities for individual bases were not recorded, and no much larger clone is one base off.

Findings and caveats that apply to the study as a whole: How much clinical and demographic metadata was included differed by source and by participant, and the metadata was provided uncurated.

The specimen was peripheral blood. The rearranged chain carries TRBV19 and TRBJ1-5; the D segment cannot be called with confidence. This clonotype was obtained from a woman between 50 and 59 years old who had recovered from COVID-19. The sequenced DNA is TGTGCCAGTAGTATAGATGGAGGAATCAATCAGCCCCAGCATTTT. Translated, it gives CASSIDGGINQPQHF.